This T cell receptor (beta chain) originates from a study of blood T cells in healthy people across ages (dated by TCRdb to between 2014 and 2017). For the study in its entirety: Template switching captured roughly one uniquely barcoded TCR beta cDNA molecule per two T cells in model experiments. The donors were split into four age groups: young (average around 15 years), middle-aged (39), aged (roughly 65) and long-lived (under 90). The study analyzed two additional independent replicas of 1 million unique cDNA reads from the same blood draw for two donors, one aged 18 to 29 and one aged 80 or older. To track age-related changes in TCR beta repertoire diversity, the study relied on deep sequencing normalized with unique cDNA molecular identifiers. To avoid experimental bias, donors of different ages were distributed randomly across sequencing lanes. The full study reports these points: Estimates of total diversity based on one million sequenced T cells were considered lower bounds and underestimates. Since profiling was done on bulk unsorted PBMCs, naive and antigen-experienced compartments could not be conclusively compared. Observed TCR beta diversity per million T cells fell roughly linearly with age, and a significant reduction was already apparent by age around 40. Observed TCR beta diversity correlated strongly with the percentage of naive T cells measured by flow cytometry. Compared with the aged group, the long-lived group had more naive CD4+ T cells, fewer expanded clones and increased TCR diversity, a pattern suggesting age selection. The CMV infection status of donors was not known, potentially confounding age-related changes in expanded clonotypes.

Regarding this clonotype: Its recognized antigen is unknown. Per-nucleotide qualities are absent, and no much larger clonotype sits a single base away.

Measured from the cysteine to the phenylalanine, the CDR3 is 17 residues long. The only DNA kept is the CDR3, 51 bases in frame from the first base. The germline V end is reduced by 4 bases and the J end by 3 bases; junction bases left unmatched: 13. Looking up the germline V gene (reference sequence) yields CDR1 SEHNR and CDR2 FQNEAQ. The library was built by means of 5' RACE. TCRdb shows the sequencer as Illumina HiSeq 2500. A second PCR of about 6 to 12 cycles was run with a J-beta primer mix and a sample-barcoded 5' primer. A unique molecular identifier was introduced onto each TCR beta cDNA molecule by a template-switch 5' adaptor carrying 12 random nucleotides. Each sample yielded at least 2.5 million CDR3-containing paired-end reads. The Mint cDNA synthesis kit, primed by a TRBC-specific oligonucleotide, was used to synthesize first-strand cDNA from all RNA. Following uracil-DNA glycosylase treatment, a first 18-cycle PCR with universal primers M1SS and BC2_uni_R was performed on all cDNA. In the paper's pipeline: Each sample was normalized by randomly selecting 1 million high-quality reads, each carrying a distinct molecular identifier. Reads with shared molecular identifiers were discarded instead of being binned into consensus sequences. CDR3 identification, clonotype clustering and error correction used MiTCR with a Q25 quality threshold and the strictest error-elimination algorithm. Lower-bound total TCR beta diversity was estimated with a nonparametric unseen species model using Euler transformation. The public reads were reanalyzed by TCRdb: fastp trimming at Q25, MiXCR alignment, in-frame beta chains only. Identical CDR3 protein sequences are pooled into one entry, listed with their most common genes and DNA. For this entry, the V and J calls and clone size follow TCRdb and not the study's own pipeline. Within this sample are fewer than 1.5 million distinct CDR3 sequences, with about 40% of them counted one time only. The top ten clones comprise 7.9% of the sample.

Systemically healthy Caucasian individuals from Russia, 39 in total and aged roughly 6 to 100 years, were included as donors. Each donor gave about 9.8 milliliters of peripheral blood, drawn into EDTA-treated Vacutainer tubes. Ficoll-Paque density-gradient centrifugation was used to isolate PBMCs, with at least 7 million per sample. Trizol reagent was used to extract total RNA from PBMCs, with at least 6 micrograms per sample. The percentages of naive CD45RAhigh/CD27high T cells were determined by flow cytometry on a PBMC aliquot from every donor. The source material was blood. The source is a woman aged 18-29 years in good health. The rearrangement combines TRBV7-9 with TRBJ2-7; the junction holds 9 bases that match TRBD1. The CDR3 protein is CASSSLSGTGPLYEQYF. The sequence in DNA is TGTGCCAGCAGCTCGCTATCCGGGACAGGGCCCCTCTACGAGCAGTACTTC.